The rows below give T cell receptor beta chains drawn from one sample of a study of blood T cell repertoires in COVID-19. The table came from immunoSEQ multiplex PCR; TCRdb's copy has only in-frame clones and leaves some out. This table holds around 250,000 clones, approximately 85% found once. The sample taken for sequencing was PBMCs or T cells enriched from blood (not recorded which). The receptors were sampled from a woman in her forties or fifties who had recovered from COVID-19. The CDR3 runs from the conserved cysteine through the conserved F or W. A D gene is named only where the DNA matches it firmly. Only part of the rows carry a size: once, few, many, or a class if the clone is expanded.

V: TRBV5-1
size: once
J: TRBJ2-1
D: TRBD1
CDR3: CASSLVGQGLDEQFF
DNA: TGCGCCAGCAGCTTGGTGGGACAGGGGTTAGATGAGCAGTTCTTC

V: TRBV2
size: few
J: TRBJ2-3
D: TRBD1
CDR3: CASSARGQTVTDTQYF
DNA: TGTGCCAGCAGTGCAAGGGGGCAAACAGTAACAGATACGCAGTATTTT

V: TRBV7-6
size: NA
J: TRBJ2-7
D: TRBD1
CDR3: CASSNGTGTYEQYF
DNA: TGTGCCAGCAGCAACGGGACAGGAACCTACGAGCAGTACTTC

V: TRBV2
size: once
J: TRBJ2-3
D: TRBD2
CDR3: CASSEGLAGYTDTQYF
DNA: TGTGCCAGCAGTGAAGGGTTAGCGGGTTACACAGATACGCAGTATTTT

V: TRBV27
size: once
J: TRBJ1-5
D: NA
CDR3: CASSLFRVVRKYSNQPQHF
DNA: TGTGCCAGCAGTTTATTCAGGGTCGTAAGAAAATATAGCAATCAGCCCCAGCATTTT

V: TRBV15
size: once
J: TRBJ2-5
D: TRBD1
CDR3: CATSRGDRGETQYF
DNA: TGTGCCACCAGCAGAGGAGACAGGGGAGAGACCCAGTACTTC

V: TRBV5-4
size: NA
J: TRBJ1-6
D: NA
CDR3: CASSTSRGDNSPLHF
DNA: TGTGCCAGCAGCACAAGCCGGGGAGATAATTCACCCCTCCACTTT

V: TRBV28
size: NA
J: TRBJ2-1
D: NA
CDR3: CASTEDRNRNEQFF
DNA: TGTGCCAGCACCGAAGACAGGAACCGCAATGAGCAGTTCTTC

V: TRBV19
size: NA
J: TRBJ2-5
D: TRBD2
CDR3: CASSPGTSGSGETQYF
DNA: TGTGCCAGTAGTCCGGGGACTAGCGGGAGTGGAGAGACCCAGTACTTC

V: TRBV5-8
size: NA
J: TRBJ2-7
D: TRBD2
CDR3: CASSSDPAGTSGRYEQYF
DNA: TGTGCCAGCAGCTCGGACCCCGCCGGGACTAGCGGGAGGTACGAGCAGTACTTC

V: TRBV7-6
size: NA
J: TRBJ1-3
D: NA
CDR3: CASSLVQFSGNTIYF
DNA: TGTGCCAGCAGCTTAGTACAGTTCTCTGGAAACACCATATATTTT

V: TRBV7-2
size: once
J: TRBJ1-2
D: NA
CDR3: CASSLSSYGYTF
DNA: TGTGCCAGCAGCTTATCCTCTTATGGCTACACCTTC

V: TRBV11-2
size: NA
J: TRBJ1-3
D: NA
CDR3: CASSRDWENGNTIYF
DNA: TGTGCCAGCAGCCGCGACTGGGAGAATGGAAACACCATATATTTT

V: TRBV29-1
size: NA
J: TRBJ1-2
D: NA
CDR3: CSVESGYGYTF
DNA: TGCAGCGTTGAGTCAGGGTATGGCTACACCTTC

V: TRBV3-1/TRBV3-2
size: NA
J: TRBJ1-4
D: TRBD1
CDR3: CASSSRLTGGKEKLFF
DNA: TGTGCCAGCAGCTCCCGTCTGACAGGGGGGAAGGAAAAACTGTTTTTT

V: TRBV4-2
size: NA
J: TRBJ2-1
D: TRBD2
CDR3: CASSPSGREQFF
DNA: TGTGCCAGCAGCCCTAGCGGGCGTGAGCAGTTCTTC

V: TRBV7-9
size: NA
J: TRBJ1-1
D: TRBD1
CDR3: CASSPGQGVNTEAFF
DNA: TGTGCCAGCAGCCCGGGACAGGGTGTGAACACTGAAGCTTTCTTT

V: TRBV6-4
size: few
J: TRBJ2-1
D: TRBD1
CDR3: CASSDQGGKTYNEQFF
DNA: TGTGCCAGCAGTGACCAAGGGGGCAAGACATACAATGAGCAGTTCTTC

V: TRBV6-4
size: NA
J: TRBJ2-7
D: NA
CDR3: CASGNPYEQYF
DNA: TGTGCCAGCGGCAATCCCTACGAGCAGTACTTC

V: TRBV28
size: NA
J: TRBJ1-2
D: TRBD1
CDR3: CASSLQGALGYTF
DNA: TGTGCCAGCAGTTTACAGGGGGCACTTGGCTACACCTTC

V: TRBV28
size: NA
J: TRBJ2-7
D: NA
CDR3: CASSLYRVGEQYF
DNA: TGTGCCAGCAGTTTGTACAGGGTAGGCGAGCAGTACTTC

V: TRBV19
size: NA
J: TRBJ1-1
D: NA
CDR3: CASSPGWNTEAFF
DNA: TGTGCCAGTAGTCCGGGTTGGAACACTGAAGCTTTCTTT

V: TRBV18
size: NA
J: TRBJ1-4
D: NA
CDR3: CASSSSTQGAGRSEKLFF
DNA: TGTGCCAGCTCATCGTCGACTCAGGGTGCCGGTCGGAGTGAAAAACTGTTTTTT

V: TRBV27
size: NA
J: TRBJ2-7
D: NA
CDR3: CASGGMTGRYEQYF
DNA: TGTGCCAGCGGTGGGATGACAGGCCGCTACGAGCAGTACTTC

V: TRBV7-9
size: NA
J: TRBJ1-4
D: NA
CDR3: CASTEALLSEKLFF
DNA: TGTGCCAGCACCGAGGCCCTTTTGTCCGAAAAACTGTTTTTT

V: TRBV13
size: NA
J: TRBJ1-5
D: NA
CDR3: CASSRWGRGDQPQHF
DNA: TGTGCCAGCAGCCGATGGGGCAGGGGAGATCAGCCCCAGCATTTT

V: TRBV28
size: NA
J: TRBJ2-5
D: TRBD2
CDR3: CASSSKGDPSGSRETQYF
DNA: TGTGCCAGCAGTTCGAAAGGCGACCCTAGCGGGAGTAGAGAGACCCAGTACTTC

V: TRBV6-5
size: NA
J: TRBJ1-2
D: TRBD1
CDR3: CASRFRGDYGYTF
DNA: TGTGCCAGCCGATTCAGGGGGGACTATGGCTACACCTTC

V: TRBV27
size: NA
J: TRBJ1-4
D: NA
CDR3: CAGETGSNEKLFF
DNA: TGTGCCGGCGAGACAGGATCTAATGAAAAACTGTTTTTT

V: TRBV5-1
size: few
J: TRBJ1-1
D: TRBD1
CDR3: CASSTDRVQAFF
DNA: TGCGCCAGCAGCACGGACAGGGTTCAAGCTTTCTTT

V: TRBV5-5
size: once
J: TRBJ2-7
D: NA
CDR3: CASSLMGTTYEQYF
DNA: TGTGCCAGCAGCTTGATGGGGACAACCTACGAGCAGTACTTC

V: TRBV11-2
size: NA
J: TRBJ2-7
D: TRBD1
CDR3: CASSYGTGESCEQYF
DNA: TGTGCCAGCAGCTACGGGACAGGGGAAAGCTGCGAGCAGTACTTC

V: TRBV2
size: NA
J: TRBJ2-1
D: TRBD2
CDR3: CASSRSGSGPYNEQFF
DNA: TGTGCCAGCAGCCGTAGCGGGAGCGGCCCATACAATGAGCAGTTCTTC

V: TRBV19
size: NA
J: TRBJ1-2
D: NA
CDR3: CASSIGGSYGYTF
DNA: TGTGCCAGTAGTATCGGGGGGTCTTATGGCTACACCTTC

V: TRBV29-1
size: NA
J: TRBJ2-5
D: NA
CDR3: CSVAEGGEETQYF
DNA: TGCAGCGTTGCGGAAGGGGGAGAGGAGACCCAGTACTTC

V: TRBV6-5
size: NA
J: TRBJ2-2
D: NA
CDR3: CASRSAPGWSGELFF
DNA: TGTGCCAGCAGGTCGGCACCCGGGTGGTCCGGGGAGCTGTTTTTT

V: TRBV28
size: NA
J: TRBJ2-7
D: TRBD2
CDR3: CASKIGTTYEQYF
DNA: TGTGCCAGCAAAATAGGGACTACCTACGAGCAGTACTTC

V: TRBV5-4
size: NA
J: TRBJ2-3
D: NA
CDR3: CASSSGHRSTDTQYF
DNA: TGTGCCAGCAGTTCGGGACACCGAAGCACAGATACGCAGTATTTT

V: TRBV5-1
size: NA
J: TRBJ1-4
D: NA
CDR3: CASSLGQGTEKLFF
DNA: TGCGCCAGCAGCTTGGGCCAGGGGACCGAAAAACTGTTTTTT

V: TRBV19
size: NA
J: TRBJ1-2
D: NA
CDR3: CASIETARPSYGYTF
DNA: TGTGCCAGTATTGAGACAGCCCGACCCTCCTATGGCTACACCTTC

V: TRBV29-1
size: once
J: TRBJ2-2
D: NA
CDR3: CSVGTALFISGNTGELFF
DNA: TGCAGCGTTGGAACAGCCCTTTTTATTAGCGGGAACACCGGGGAGCTGTTTTTT

V: TRBV19
size: NA
J: TRBJ1-2
D: TRBD1
CDR3: CASSISLDRALRYGYTF
DNA: TGTGCCAGTAGTATCTCCTTGGACAGGGCGCTAAGATATGGCTACACCTTC

V: TRBV2
size: NA
J: TRBJ1-1
D: NA
CDR3: CASSDGGAEAFF
DNA: TGTGCCAGCAGTGATGGGGGGGCCGAAGCTTTCTTT

V: TRBV19
size: NA
J: TRBJ1-5
D: NA
CDR3: CASIPRGQGNQPQHF
DNA: TGTGCCAGTATCCCTCGAGGGCAGGGCAATCAGCCCCAGCATTTT

V: TRBV27
size: NA
J: TRBJ1-4
D: NA
CDR3: CASSLSWASNEKLFF
DNA: TGTGCCAGCAGTTTATCGTGGGCCAGTAATGAAAAACTGTTTTTT

V: TRBV7-2
size: NA
J: TRBJ1-2
D: TRBD1
CDR3: CASSLGGTGAANYGYTF
DNA: TGTGCCAGCAGCTTAGGCGGGACAGGGGCCGCTAACTATGGCTACACCTTC

V: TRBV6-5
size: once
J: TRBJ2-3
D: NA
CDR3: CASVDRLSTDTQYF
DNA: TGTGCCAGCGTGGACAGACTCAGCACAGATACGCAGTATTTT

V: TRBV7-2
size: NA
J: TRBJ1-6
D: NA
CDR3: CASSLVGTGPNSPLHF
DNA: TGTGCCAGCAGCTTAGTCGGCACAGGGCCCAATTCACCCCTCCACTTT

V: TRBV28
size: NA
J: TRBJ2-2
D: NA
CDR3: CASSFPNTGELFF
DNA: TGTGCCAGCAGTTTCCCTAACACCGGGGAGCTGTTTTTT

V: TRBV5-1
size: NA
J: TRBJ1-6
D: NA
CDR3: CASSLTGYYNSPLHF
DNA: TGCGCCAGCAGCCTAACAGGTTATTATAATTCACCCCTCCACTTT

V: TRBV21-1
size: NA
J: TRBJ1-6
D: NA
CDR3: CASSKWTFPNSPLHF
DNA: TGTGCCAGCAGCAAATGGACATTCCCAAATTCACCCCTCCACTTT

V: TRBV19
size: NA
J: TRBJ1-3
D: NA
CDR3: CANPSHIRGYGNTIYF
DNA: TGTGCCAATCCGAGCCATATCAGGGGATACGGAAACACCATATATTTT

V: TRBV3-1/TRBV3-2
size: NA
J: TRBJ2-1
D: TRBD1
CDR3: CASRYHSGTGSYNEQFF
DNA: TGTGCCAGCAGGTACCATTCCGGGACAGGGAGTTACAATGAGCAGTTCTTC

V: TRBV4-1
size: NA
J: TRBJ1-5
D: TRBD1
CDR3: CASSQDLGQINQPQHF
DNA: TGCGCCAGCAGCCAAGATTTGGGACAGATCAATCAGCCCCAGCATTTT

V: TRBV28
size: NA
J: TRBJ1-4
D: NA
CDR3: CASSLVVPLKLFF
DNA: TGTGCCAGCAGTTTAGTAGTTCCCCTAAAACTGTTTTTT